Listed here are 7 T cell receptor beta chains from one sample, sequenced in a study of CD8+ T cells in alopecia areata. The treatment here: oral pan-JAK inhibitor, 5-10 mg twice daily. Following extraction, RNA underwent reverse transcription to cDNA, which served as the sequencing template. Only in-frame clones appear in the TCRdb table, and some are missing; sequencing was by immunoSEQ multiplex PCR. The profile shows 150,000 to 200,000 clones, roughly 60% of them singletons. The input for sequencing was CD4+ T cells sorted from blood, taken at week 24, from a patient treated with tofacitinib. These receptors all come from a human donor with alopecia areata.

In its sample, this clone was seen a few times. The rearrangement links TRBV20-1 to TRBJ1-4; D is ambiguous. CDR3 size: 11 residues. Germline V gene sequence: CDR1 DFQATT, CDR2 SNEGSKA (reference sequence). Between the trimmed V and J ends, which lost 4 bases and 4 bases, there was a span of 4 bases. The CDR3 region is CSATDNEKLFF. The CDR3 DNA sequence: TGCAGTGCTACCGATAATGAAAAACTGTTTTTT.

The chain has TRBV6-1 and TRBJ2-7; D might be TRBD1 (6 bases). The V and J ends lost 3 bases and 5 bases respectively, with 14 bases between them. CDR1 and CDR2 (germline): MNHNS, SASEGT. This CDR3 spans 14 amino acids. This CDR3 reads CASSDQGYRDEQYF. The CDR3 nucleotides read TGTGCCAGCAGTGATCAGGGGTACCGGGACGAGCAGTACTTC.

V and J are TRBV27 and TRBJ1-5; the D is unclear. The CDR3 contains 11 residues. The V gene's germline CDR1 is MNHEY and CDR2 SMNVEV (reference sequence). The V gene lost 6 bases and the J gene lost 5 bases, with 5 bases spanning the gap. CDR3 DNA: TGTGCCAGCAGGGAACATCAGCCCCAGCATTTT. It codes for CASREHQPQHF.

The table lists this clone with a few counts. The chain recombines TRBV5-6 with TRBJ1-5; 7 bases map to TRBD1. The germline V gene encodes CDR1 SGHDT and CDR2 YYEEEE. The CDR3 is 16 amino acids. V lost 1 base to trimming and J lost 2 bases; unmatched junction nucleotides: 6. Here the CDR3 DNA reads TGTGCCAGCAGCTTGACCGCTGACAGGGGCAATCAGCCCCAGCATTTT. Its protein is CASSLTADRGNQPQHF.

V and J are TRBV7-2 and TRBJ2-3, with unresolved D. The ends were cut back, 2 bases at V and 3 bases at J, with 6 bases in the middle. Looked up from germline, CDR1 is SGHTA and CDR2 is FQGNSA. This CDR3 is 13 amino acids long. This chain's CDR3 is CASSLSWTDTQYF. The CDR3 nucleotides read TGTGCCAGCAGCTTAAGTTGGACAGATACGCAGTATTTT.

This chain uses TRBV7-2 with TRBJ1-2, with a tentative D call TRBD1 (5 bases). The V and J ends lost 1 base and 4 bases respectively, with 7 bases between them. The CDR3 sequence is 13 residues long. Germline V gives CDR1 SGHTA, CDR2 FQGNSA. CDR3 sequence: CASSLGDPYGYTF. The DNA of the CDR3 is TGTGCCAGCAGCTTAGGGGACCCCTATGGCTACACCTTC.

This chain links TRBV5-1 with TRBJ2-2, with D maybe TRBD2 (5 bases). V lost 7 bases to trimming and J lost 6 bases, with 13 bases between them. The CDR3 consists of 13 residues. The germline V gene has CDR1 SGHRS and CDR2 YFSETQ. CDR3 loop: CASHRGTAGELFF. The CDR3 DNA reads as TGCGCCAGCCATCGGGGAACGGCCGGGGAGCTGTTTTTT.